These T cell receptor beta chains were read from a single sample in a study of shared clonotypes between healthy human individuals. Clones were sequenced by immunoSEQ multiplex PCR, and TCRdb holds only the in-frame ones, with some missing. The sample has about a million clones, 76% seen once. The sequenced sample was memory CD4+ T cells sorted from blood. All receptors derive from a man between 18 and 29 years old in good health. Both conserved end residues are part of each CDR3. Each record gives: D gene, clone size, V gene, J gene, CDR3 length, CDR3 DNA, CDR3 protein. D genes are given only for firm matches. Clone size is stated in some rows and not others, as once, few, many or a class when expanded.

TRBD1	.	TRBV7-2	TRBJ2-7	14	TGTGCCAGCAGACGACAGGGGGGCGCCTACGAGCAGTACTTC	CASRRQGGAYEQYF
.	.	TRBV7-9	TRBJ1-5	15	TGTGCCAGCAGCCCTCGGGGGGATAGCAATCAGCCCCAGCATTTT	CASSPRGDSNQPQHF
TRBD1	.	TRBV5-6	TRBJ1-2	13	TGTGCCAGCAGCTTGGGACAGGGTCATGGCTACACCTTC	CASSLGQGHGYTF
.	.	TRBV11-3	TRBJ2-3	15	TGTGCCAGCAGTTCCCCGTTCAACAGCACAGATACGCAGTATTTT	CASSSPFNSTDTQYF
.	few	TRBV9	TRBJ1-6	14	TGTGCCAGCAGCGTAGCTGCCTATAATTCACCCCTCCACTTT	CASSVAAYNSPLHF
TRBD1	.	TRBV6-5	TRBJ1-1	15	TGTGCCAGCAGTGGGACAGGGGGCGCCCCCCGGGGGGCTTTCTTT	CASSGTGGAPRGAFF
.	.	TRBV6-5	TRBJ1-1	14	TGTGCCAGCAGTCGAAAATACTCGAACACTGAAGCTTTCTTT	CASSRKYSNTEAFF
.	few	TRBV2	TRBJ1-6	14	TGTGCCAGCAGTGTGGGGGCAGGTAATTCACCCCTCCACTTT	CASSVGAGNSPLHF
.	few	TRBV6-6	TRBJ2-2	14	TGTGCCAGCAGTTTTATGACCGGCCCGGGGGAGCTGTTTTTT	CASSFMTGPGELFF
.	.	TRBV2	TRBJ2-1	14	TGTGCCAGCAGTGAGGGAAGCTCCTACAATGAGCAGTTCTTC	CASSEGSSYNEQFF
.	.	TRBV10-1	TRBJ1-2	12	TGCGCCAGCAGAAAGGGAGGCTATGGCTACACCTTC	CASRKGGYGYTF
.	.	TRBV10-2	TRBJ1-5	15	TGCGCCAGCAGTGACGGCAGCCTGATGCTTCAGCCCCAGCATTTT	CASSDGSLMLQPQHF
.	many	TRBV7-2	TRBJ2-2	15	TGTGCCAGCAGCTTAGGGGGCTCGAACACCGGGGAGCTGTTTTTT	CASSLGGSNTGELFF
TRBD1	.	TRBV18	TRBJ2-7	14	TGTGCCAGCTCACCACGGGACAGCCTTGGGGAGCAGTACTTC	CASSPRDSLGEQYF
.	many	TRBV25-1	TRBJ2-7	14	TGTGCCAGCAGTGGGGGCGGCTGGAGGTACGAGCAGTACTTC	CASSGGGWRYEQYF
.	.	TRBV5-1	TRBJ2-6	16	TGCGCCAGCAGAAGTGAGGTAGGCTCTGGGGCCAACGTCCTGACTTTC	CASRSEVGSGANVLTF
.	.	TRBV21-1	TRBJ1-1	14	TGTGCCAGCAGCAAAGTCAATAGGCACACTGAAGCTTTCTTT	CASSKVNRHTEAFF
.	.	TRBV19	TRBJ1-2	14	TGTGCCAGTAAGGAGACAGTTTTTCTCTATGGCTACACCTTC	CASKETVFLYGYTF
.	.	TRBV5-1	TRBJ1-1	13	TGCGCCAGCAGCGGTCAGGGGAACACTGAAGCTTTCTTT	CASSGQGNTEAFF
TRBD1	.	TRBV6-5	TRBJ2-3	16	TGTGCCAGCAGTTTAGAGGGGGACAGGGGAACAGATACGCAGTATTTT	CASSLEGDRGTDTQYF
TRBD1	.	TRBV19	TRBJ1-6	14	TGTGCCAGTAGTACGGACAGGGTTAATTCACCCCTCCACTTT	CASSTDRVNSPLHF
.	.	TRBV19	TRBJ2-7	13	TGTGCCAGTAGCTCCCTCAGGGGGGAAGAGCAGTACTTC	CASSSLRGEEQYF
.	.	TRBV18	TRBJ2-2	16	TGTGCCAGCTCACCAAACCCTATGGCGAACACCGGGGAGCTGTTTTTT	CASSPNPMANTGELFF
TRBD2	.	TRBV4-2	TRBJ2-5	15	TGTGCCAGCAGCCCGGCCGGGGGGAGCCAAGAGACCCAGTACTTC	CASSPAGGSQETQYF
.	.	TRBV9	TRBJ2-3	13	TGTGCCAGCAGCGGAATCCGCACAGATACGCAGTATTTT	CASSGIRTDTQYF
TRBD1	.	TRBV5-1	TRBJ1-6	15	TGCGCCAGCAGCTTGGAGGGACAGGGAGGATCACCCCTCCACTTT	CASSLEGQGGSPLHF
.	.	TRBV28	TRBJ1-2	16	TGTGCCAGCAGTTTAAGTGGCACTTCGAGGGGCTATGGCTACACCTTC	CASSLSGTSRGYGYTF
TRBD2	.	TRBV7-9	TRBJ2-3	12	TGTGCCAGCAGCGCCTCGGGACTAGCGGGAGTTTTT	CASSASGLAGVF
TRBD1	.	TRBV5-1	TRBJ2-5	15	TGCGCCAGCAGCTCAAATCCCACAGGGGCCGAGACCCAGTACTTC	CASSSNPTGAETQYF
.	.	TRBV6-6	TRBJ2-1	16	TGTGCCAGCAGTTACTCGTCCGGGAGCGCCTACAATGAGCAGTTCTTC	CASSYSSGSAYNEQFF
TRBD1	.	TRBV19	TRBJ1-2	14	TGTGCCAGTATGCATGGACAGGGAATTTGGGGCTACACCTTC	CASMHGQGIWGYTF
.	.	TRBV5-1	TRBJ2-1	14	TGCGCCAGCAGCTTCGGCAGGGTGGTAAATGAGCAGTTCTTC	CASSFGRVVNEQFF
.	.	TRBV10-3	TRBJ2-1	15	TGTGCCATCAGTGAGTCAAGCGGATCCTACAATGAGCAGTTCTTC	CAISESSGSYNEQFF